Listed below are T cell receptor beta chains from one sample, sequenced in a study of blood T cell repertoires in COVID-19. Only in-frame clones appear in the TCRdb table, and some are missing; sequencing was by immunoSEQ multiplex PCR. Among about 220,000 clones listed, 80% to 90% were seen once. The sequencing sample was made of peripheral blood. The receptors stem from a man aged 25 to 40 with active or convalescent COVID-19. Both conserved end residues are part of each CDR3. D genes are given only for firm matches. Part of the rows lack a size; the others show once, few, many or a class for expanded clones.

J: TRBJ2-2; size: -; D: -; V: TRBV5-1; CDR3: CASSLGAGSTGELFF; DNA: TGCGCCAGCAGCTTGGGGGCAGGGTCGACCGGGGAGCTGTTTTTT
J: TRBJ2-3; size: -; D: -; V: TRBV6-5; CDR3: CASSSETLASDTQYF; DNA: TGTGCCAGCAGTTCCGAAACATTAGCGTCAGATACGCAGTATTTT
J: TRBJ1-5; size: few; D: -; V: TRBV6-5; CDR3: CASSPGLWGNQPQHF; DNA: TGTGCCAGCAGTCCGGGTCTATGGGGCAATCAGCCCCAGCATTTT
J: TRBJ2-5; size: once; D: -; V: TRBV19; CDR3: CASSPRAGETQYF; DNA: TGTGCCTCCTCCCCGAGGGCCGGAGAGACCCAGTACTTC
J: TRBJ2-2; size: -; D: -; V: TRBV2; CDR3: CASSLDTGELFF; DNA: TGTGCCAGCAGTCTCGACACCGGGGAGCTGTTTTTT
J: TRBJ1-5; size: once; D: -; V: TRBV4-2; CDR3: CASSQARGGNQPQHF; DNA: TGTGCCAGCAGCCAGGCTAGGGGCGGTAATCAGCCCCAGCATTTT
J: TRBJ2-2; size: -; D: TRBD2; V: TRBV5-1; CDR3: CASSPLGLAGLNTGELFF; DNA: TGCGCCAGCAGCCCACTTGGCCTAGCGGGGTTGAACACCGGGGAGCTGTTTTTT
J: TRBJ1-2; size: -; D: -; V: TRBV21-1; CDR3: CASSKGSGQTNYGYTF; DNA: TGTGCCAGCAGCAAAGGTTCGGGACAGACTAACTATGGCTACACCTTC
J: TRBJ1-4; size: few; D: -; V: TRBV28; CDR3: CASSFRSLNEKLFF; DNA: TGTGCCAGCAGTTTTAGAAGCCTTAATGAAAAACTGTTTTTT
J: TRBJ1-1; size: -; D: -; V: TRBV6-1; CDR3: CASSEGPRIAEAFF; DNA: TGTGCCAGCAGTGAAGGACCGAGGATCGCTGAAGCTTTCTTT
J: TRBJ2-2; size: -; D: TRBD1; V: TRBV19; CDR3: CASMRQGGTGELFF; DNA: TGTGCCAGTATGCGACAGGGGGGCACCGGGGAACTGTTTTTT
J: TRBJ1-2; size: -; D: TRBD1; V: TRBV2; CDR3: CASIQGATNYGYTF; DNA: TGTGCCAGCATACAGGGGGCTACTAACTATGGCTACACCTTC
J: TRBJ2-5; size: -; D: -; V: TRBV7-9; CDR3: CASSSLSETQYF; DNA: TGTGCCAGCAGCTCCCTCTCCGAGACCCAGTACTTC
J: TRBJ2-2; size: -; D: TRBD1; V: TRBV4-3; CDR3: CASSSSGTGYTGELFF; DNA: TGCGCCAGCAGCTCATCCGGGACAGGGTACACCGGGGAGCTGTTTTTT
J: TRBJ2-2; size: once; D: -; V: TRBV11-3; CDR3: CASSPRWTGELFF; DNA: TGTGCCAGCAGCCCCAGGTGGACCGGGGAGCTGTTTTTT
J: TRBJ1-6; size: -; D: -; V: TRBV6-1; CDR3: CASSPSDRLNSPLHF; DNA: TGTGCCAGCAGTCCGAGCGACAGGCTTAATTCACCCCTCCACTTT
J: TRBJ1-5; size: -; D: -; V: TRBV5-3; CDR3: CARSTGDSNQPQHF; DNA: TGTGCCAGATCGACCGGGGATAGCAATCAGCCCCAGCATTTT
J: TRBJ1-2; size: -; D: -; V: TRBV19; CDR3: CASSIGYGYTF; DNA: TGTGCCAGTAGTATCGGCTATGGCTACACCTTC
J: TRBJ2-1; size: -; D: TRBD1; V: TRBV6-4; CDR3: CASSGQGVYYYNEQFF; DNA: TGTGCCAGCAGTGGCCAGGGGGTCTACTACTACAATGAGCAGTTCTTC
J: TRBJ2-2; size: once; D: TRBD2; V: TRBV7-9; CDR3: CASSPDTSGGHTGELFF; DNA: TGTGCCAGCAGCCCCGATACTAGCGGGGGGCACACCGGGGAGCTGTTTTTT
J: TRBJ2-1; size: -; D: -; V: TRBV5-6; CDR3: CASTSLRGNEQFF; DNA: TGTGCCAGCACCTCCTTGAGGGGGAATGAGCAGTTCTTC
J: TRBJ2-5; size: -; D: TRBD2; V: TRBV3-1/TRBV3-2; CDR3: CASSLIAGGQETQYF; DNA: TGTGCCAGCAGCCTTATAGCGGGAGGGCAAGAGACCCAGTACTTC
J: TRBJ1-2; size: -; D: TRBD1; V: TRBV9; CDR3: CASSVEPTGAYDGYTF; DNA: TGTGCCAGCAGCGTAGAACCGACAGGGGCCTATGATGGCTACACCTTC
J: TRBJ2-5; size: -; D: -; V: TRBV5-1; CDR3: CASNVGGQETQYF; DNA: TGCGCCAGCAATGTCGGGGGACAAGAGACCCAGTACTTC
J: TRBJ2-5; size: -; D: TRBD2; V: TRBV5-4; CDR3: CASSLGQRGSRGETQYF; DNA: TGTGCCAGCAGCTTGGGTCAGCGGGGGTCACGGGGTGAGACCCAGTACTTC
J: TRBJ2-5; size: -; D: -; V: TRBV30; CDR3: CACQGSETQYF; DNA: TGTGCCTGCCAGGGGTCGGAGACCCAGTACTTC
J: TRBJ2-1; size: -; D: TRBD1; V: TRBV15; CDR3: CATSARGTYNEQFF; DNA: TGTGCCACCAGCGCCAGGGGGACCTACAATGAGCAGTTCTTC
J: TRBJ2-3; size: -; D: -; V: TRBV11-2; CDR3: CASSAQRQGTDTQYF; DNA: TGTGCCAGCAGCGCGCAGCGACAGGGCACAGATACGCAGTATTTT
J: TRBJ1-6; size: -; D: -; V: TRBV2; CDR3: CASRTDNYNSPLHF; DNA: TGTGCCAGCAGGACGGACAACTATAATTCACCCCTCCACTTT
J: TRBJ2-6; size: -; D: TRBD1; V: TRBV2; CDR3: CASTGTGGSGANVLTF; DNA: TGTGCCAGTACCGGGACAGGGGGCTCTGGGGCCAACGTCCTGACTTTC
J: TRBJ2-1; size: -; D: TRBD2; V: TRBV5-4; CDR3: CASSLSGTSYNEQFF; DNA: TGTGCCAGCAGCCTAAGCGGGACCTCCTACAATGAGCAGTTCTTC
J: TRBJ1-2; size: once; D: -; V: TRBV29-1; CDR3: CSVEDLRRGYGYTF; DNA: TGCAGCGTTGAAGATCTTCGTCGGGGTTATGGCTACACCTTC
J: TRBJ2-7; size: few; D: -; V: TRBV6-2/TRBV6-3; CDR3: CASSYRSLEQYF; DNA: TGTGCCAGCAGTTACCGGAGCCTCGAGCAGTACTTC
J: TRBJ1-4; size: -; D: -; V: TRBV7-2; CDR3: CASSLRGSGGPGEKLFF; DNA: TGTGCCAGCAGCTTACGAGGGTCGGGGGGCCCCGGCGAAAAACTGTTTTTT
J: TRBJ2-5; size: -; D: -; V: TRBV18; CDR3: CASSLDRRGTQYF; DNA: TGTGCCAGCTCACTTGACAGAAGGGGGACCCAGTACTTC
J: TRBJ2-2; size: once; D: -; V: TRBV6-2/TRBV6-3; CDR3: CASSYRGSTGELFF; DNA: TGTGCCAGCAGTTATAGGGGCTCGACCGGGGAGCTGTTTTTT